The 19 T cell receptor beta chains listed next were all sequenced from one sample in a study of blood T cell repertoires in COVID-19. Data came from immunoSEQ multiplex PCR; TCRdb stores just in-frame clones and leaves some out. The profile covers around 130,000 clones, with roughly four fifths appearing a single time and over 7% taken by the ten largest. Sequencing was performed on peripheral blood. The source is a human donor in a cohort sampled during active COVID-19.

This clone was found a few times. The chain has TRBV5-4 and TRBJ2-5; D might be TRBD2 (6 bases). CDR1 is SGHNT and CDR2 is YYREEE in the germline V gene (reference sequence). The length of the CDR3 is 14 residues. The V end was cut by 1 base, the J end by 11 bases, with 18 bases between. DNA of the CDR3: TGTGCCAGCAGCTTGCAGGGCAATCCGGAGGGTCAGTACTTC. Its protein product is CASSLQGNPEGQYF. Full variable domain (rest looked up from reference TRBV5-4 and TRBJ2-5): ETGVTQSPTHLIKTRGQQVTLRCSSQSGHNTVSWYQQALGQGPQFIFQYYREEENGRGNFPPRFSGLQFPNYSSELNVNALELDDSALYLCASSLQGNPEGQYFGPGTRLLVL.

V usage is TRBV5-5 and J usage is TRBJ1-3; D call uncertain. V dropped 4 bases and J dropped 2 bases, with 19 bases sitting between them. Germline lookup yields CDR1 SGHKS and CDR2 YYEKEE (reference sequence). This CDR3 comprises 17 residues. CDR3 in DNA: TGTGCCAGCAGCAACAGCGGGCTGGGGATGGCTGGAAACACCATATATTTT. Translating it yields CASSNSGLGMAGNTIYF.

CDR3 region: CASTVGQGPNQPQHF. The CDR3 nucleotides read TGTGCCAGCACCGTAGGACAGGGGCCCAATCAGCCCCAGCATTTT. V usage is TRBV2 and J usage is TRBJ1-5, with 9 bases fitting TRBD1. This CDR3 contains 15 residues. Germline loops: CDR1 SNHLY, CDR2 FYNNEI. With V trimmed by 7 bases and J by 3 bases, 7 bases remained unmatched.

The V and J genes are TRBV27 and TRBJ1-1, with D tentatively TRBD1 (6 bases). Germline loops: CDR1 MNHEY, CDR2 SMNVEV (reference sequence). The CDR3 totals 13 residues. Trimming removed 0 bases from V and 6 bases from J, with 8 bases in between. In DNA form, the CDR3 reads TGTGCCAGCAGTTTATCGCGGGGGCCTGAAGCTTTCTTT. This sequence encodes CASSLSRGPEAFF.

The sample holds one count of this clone. This chain links TRBV6-5 with TRBJ2-5, with 10 bases lining up with TRBD2. V lost 0 bases, J lost 1 base, and 2 bases stayed unmatched. From germline, CDR1 is MNHEY and CDR2 SVGAGI. This CDR3 region has 16 residues. This chain's CDR3 is CASSYSTSGSQETQYF. CDR3 DNA: TGTGCCAGCAGTTACTCGACTAGCGGGTCCCAAGAGACCCAGTACTTC.

The chain has TRBV29-1 and TRBJ1-1; 7 bases match TRBD1. Germline CDR1 reads SQVTM; CDR2 reads ANQGSEA. The CDR3 spans 17 residues. With V trimmed by 1 base and J by 0 bases, 11 bases remained unmatched. CDR3 nucleotide sequence: TGCAGCGTTGAAGCGCTGGACAGGTTTAGAATGAACACTGAAGCTTTCTTT. Translation: CSVEALDRFRMNTEAFF. The complete variable domain, with remaining parts taken from reference TRBV29-1 and TRBJ1-1, reads SAVISQKPSRDICQRGTSLTIQCQVDSQVTMMFWYRQQPGQSLTLIATANQGSEATYESGFVIDKFPISRPNLTFSTLTVSNMSPEDSSIYLCSVEALDRFRMNTEAFFGQGTRLTVV.

The chain employs TRBV7-9 and TRBJ1-1; D unclear. There are 15 residues in the CDR3. Germline V gives CDR1 SEHNR, CDR2 FQNEAQ (reference sequence). V gave up 5 bases and J gave up 1 base, with 14 bases separating them. The CDR3 sequence is CASSLLGGKNTEAFF. Here the CDR3 DNA reads TGTGCCAGCAGCCTCCTGGGAGGGAAGAACACTGAAGCTTTCTTT.

The genes are TRBV11-3 and TRBJ2-7, with unresolved D. There are 16 residues in the CDR3. Germline CDR1 reads SGHNT; CDR2 reads YENEEA. V lost 0 bases and J lost 3, with 15 bases in between. This CDR3 is CASSLERYDTFYEQYF. The CDR3 DNA reads as TGTGCCAGCAGCTTAGAGCGCTACGATACCTTCTACGAGCAGTACTTC.

This chain links TRBV3-1 (or the pseudogene TRBV3-2) with TRBJ2-7; D possibly corresponds to TRBD1 (6 bases). Trimming left V 2 bases short and J 2 bases short, with 13 bases between. The CDR3 extends over 15 amino acids. CDR1 and CDR2 (germline): LGHDT, YNNKEL (reference sequence). CDR3 sequence reads: CASSQQQGMPYEQYF. The CDR3 DNA reads as TGTGCCAGCAGCCAACAGCAGGGGATGCCCTACGAGCAGTACTTC.

This clone was observed a handful of times. The chain recombines TRBV2 with TRBJ2-7; maybe TRBD2 (6 bases). Germline CDR1 is SNHLY and CDR2 is FYNNEI. This CDR3 contains 16 residues. Trimming cost V 3 bases and J 0 bases, with 15 bases left between them. CDR3 DNA sequence: TGTGCCAGCAGTGAGACCCGCAGCGGGTACTCCTACGAGCAGTACTTC. Protein product: CASSETRSGYSYEQYF. The full variable domain, in which reference TRBV2 and TRBJ2-7 provide the parts outside the CDR3, is EPEVTQTPSHQVTQMGQEVILRCVPISNHLYFYWYRQILGQKVEFLVSFYNNEISEKSEIFDDQFSVERPDGSNFTLKIRSTKLEDSAMYFCASSETRSGYSYEQYFGPGTRLTVT.

J is TRBJ1-5 and V is TRBV5-6; a possible D gene is TRBD1 (6 bases). The ends were cut back, 0 bases at V and 2 bases at J, with 6 bases in the middle. The CDR3 extends over 14 amino acids. In germline, CDR1 is SGHDT, CDR2 YYEEEE. The CDR3 reads CASSLEGGNQPQHF. Written as DNA, the CDR3 is TGTGCCAGCAGCTTGGAGGGGGGCAATCAGCCCCAGCATTTT. Complete variable domain (other parts from reference TRBV5-6 and TRBJ1-5): DAGVTQSPTHLIKTRGQQVTLRCSPKSGHDTVSWYQQALGQGPQFIFQYYEEEERQRGNFPDRFSGHQFPNYSSELNVNALLLGDSALYLCASSLEGGNQPQHFGDGTRLSIL.

The sample holds a few counts of this clone. The V gene is TRBV11-2, the J gene TRBJ1-2; TRBD1 might be the D (6 bases). Trimming stripped 3 bases from V and 5 bases from J, with 13 bases between. This CDR3 comprises 14 residues. Germline V gene sequence: CDR1 SGHAT, CDR2 FQNNGV. CDR3 sequence: CASSLDAQGYGYTF. As DNA, the CDR3 is TGTGCCAGCAGCTTGGATGCGCAGGGGTATGGCTACACCTTC. Full variable domain (remainder filled in from reference TRBV11-2 and TRBJ1-2): EAGVAQSPRYKIIEKRQSVAFWCNPISGHATLYWYQQILGQGPKLLIQFQNNGVVDDSQLPKDRFSAERLKGVDSTLKIQPAKLEDSAVYLCASSLDAQGYGYTFGSGTRLTVV.

This clone was counted only a few times. The V call is TRBV25-1, the J call TRBJ1-1; D possibly corresponds to TRBD1 (6 bases). Trimming took off 6 bases at V and 4 bases at J, with 12 bases between the two ends. The germline V gene has CDR1 MGHDK and CDR2 SYGVNS. CDR3 length: 13 residues. CDR3 in amino acids: CASSLARGTEAFF. CDR3 nucleotides: TGTGCCAGCAGCCTGGCCAGGGGCACTGAAGCTTTCTTT.

This chain uses TRBV29-1 with TRBJ1-2, with D possibly matching TRBD1 (6 bases). Trimming stripped 3 bases from V and 8 bases from J, with 16 bases between. CDR1 and CDR2 from the germline V gene are SQVTM and ANQGSEA. The CDR3 sequence is 13 residues long. Here the CDR3 DNA reads TGCAGCGTTGAGGACAGCCACTATGGAGGCTACACCTTC. Its translation is CSVEDSHYGGYTF.

The rearrangement joins TRBV20-1 to TRBJ2-1; weak D call: TRBD2 (6 bases). The CDR3 spans 15 residues. The germline gives CDR1 DFQATT, CDR2 SNEGSKA (reference sequence). V was trimmed by 3 bases and J by 0 bases, leaving 12 bases between them. The CDR3: CSASSGVDSYNEQFF. CDR3 DNA sequence: TGCAGTGCTAGTAGCGGAGTAGACTCCTACAATGAGCAGTTCTTC.

The chain uses TRBV27 and TRBJ2-7; D is unresolved. V lost 6 bases and J 6 bases, leaving 12 bases between the germline ends. Germline CDR1 MNHEY, CDR2 SMNVEV (reference sequence). The CDR3 is made up of 12 amino acids. The CDR3: CASSSLNSEQYF. The CDR3 DNA follows: TGTGCCAGCAGCTCCTTAAACAGCGAGCAGTACTTC.

CDR3 protein: CASSKSTGGDSYEQYF. The CDR3 bases are TGCGCCAGCAGTAAGTCGACAGGGGGAGACTCCTACGAGCAGTACTTC. J is TRBJ2-7 and V is TRBV5-1; 9 positions match TRBD1. The CDR3 sequence is 16 residues long. Per the germline V gene, CDR1 is SGHRS and CDR2 is YFSETQ. V trimming: 5 bases; J trimming: 0 bases; junction bases outside the gene matches: 9.

J is TRBJ2-7 and V is TRBV7-9, with 11 bases aligning to TRBD2. Germline-derived CDR1 and CDR2 are SEHNR and FQNEAQ (reference sequence). Losses at the gene ends were 8 bases for V and 2 bases for J; bases not matched to a gene: 2. The CDR3 totals 13 residues. CDR3 region: CASGTSGPYEQYF. CDR3 nucleotide sequence: TGTGCCAGCGGGACTAGCGGTCCCTACGAGCAGTACTTC. The whole variable domain, filled in from reference TRBV7-9 and TRBJ2-7, reads DTGVSQNPRHKITKRGQNVTFRCDPISEHNRLYWYRQTLGQGPEFLTYFQNEAQLEKSRLLSDRFSAERPKGSFSTLEIQRTEQGDSAMYLCASGTSGPYEQYFGPGTRLTVT.

This clone appeared once. This chain joins TRBV7-6 and TRBJ1-1; 11 nucleotides match TRBD1. CDR1 and CDR2 from the germline V gene are SGHVS and FNYEAQ. The J segment lost 4 bases and the V segment lost 0 bases, leaving 10 bases of the junction unmatched. The CDR3 contains 18 residues. CDR3 residues: CASSLAFGQGAEGTEAFF. The DNA for the CDR3 is TGTGCCAGCAGCTTAGCATTCGGACAGGGGGCAGAAGGCACTGAAGCTTTCTTT. The full variable domain, its missing parts supplied by reference TRBV7-6 and TRBJ1-1, is GAGVSQSPRYKVTKRGQDVALRCDPISGHVSLYWYRQALGQGPEFLTYFNYEAQQDKSGLPNDRFSAERPEGSISTLTIQRTEQRDSAMYRCASSLAFGQGAEGTEAFFGQGTRLTVV.